The clone carrying this T cell receptor (beta chain) was picked up one time. A much larger clone lies one base from this, so it may be a read error. This CDR3 fails to terminate in the conserved phenylalanine or tryptophan, so it likely reflects a read error. The germline V gene encodes CDR1 SGHAT and CDR2 FQNNGV. This CDR3 comprises 14 residues. Trimming took 5 bases from V and 3 from J; bases not matched to a gene: 7. This entry belongs to a study of CD8+CD57+ T cells in acquired aplastic anemia. Looking at the study overall: Sorted CD4+ and CD8+ cells yielded DNA averaging around 3.2 ug.

Template material for TCR beta VDJ and CDR3 profiling consisted of genomic DNA. TCRdb independently ran MiXCR on the reads; one entry per CDR3 protein. The table has roughly 500,000 distinct CDR3 sequences, about a third seen once. Patients selected for sequencing had displayed CD8+CD57+ cell expansion by flow cytometry. All participating patients were living with severe acquired aplastic anemia. The chain links TRBV11-2 to TRBJ2-7; 7 bases line up with TRBD1. This clonotype was sampled from a human donor with aplastic anemia. Sequencing used sorted CD4+, CD8+, or CD8+CD57+ T cells (not recorded which) from PBMCs. The CDR3 DNA reads as TGTGCCAGCAGCAGACCGGGACAGAACTACGAGCAGTACCTC. Its translation is CASSRPGQNYEQYL.